This record concerns one T cell receptor beta chain sequence. The sample originates from a study of quantifying T cell responses using KT2 cells. Overall study: cDNA was made from DNase-treated RNA using alpha and beta constant primers.

Each cDNA got a UMI-containing oligo ligated at its 3' end. First-round PCR used about 4 cycles and beta primers RC1.1 and RC1.2 covering TRBC1 and TRBC2. MiXCR, run by TCRdb on the UMI-ligation and nested PCR reads, gives a single entry per CDR3 protein. Here the sample spans 40,000 to 55,000 distinct CDR3 sequences, around 10% being singletons. Sequenced sample: PBMCs spiked with cells of the T cell clone KT2. The source of this sequence is a human donor.

The DNA for the CDR3 is TGCAGTGCTAGAGGGACTAGCGGGGGGCCCGACCTTTTTACTGAGCAGTTCTTC. This gives the protein CSARGTSGGPDLFTEQFF. This chain links TRBV20-1 with TRBJ2-1; TRBD2 matches 14 bases. CDR3 size: 18 residues. V shed 1 base and J 9 bases; nucleotides not matched to a gene: 14. CDR1 and CDR2 from the germline V gene are DFQATT and SNEGSKA (reference sequence).